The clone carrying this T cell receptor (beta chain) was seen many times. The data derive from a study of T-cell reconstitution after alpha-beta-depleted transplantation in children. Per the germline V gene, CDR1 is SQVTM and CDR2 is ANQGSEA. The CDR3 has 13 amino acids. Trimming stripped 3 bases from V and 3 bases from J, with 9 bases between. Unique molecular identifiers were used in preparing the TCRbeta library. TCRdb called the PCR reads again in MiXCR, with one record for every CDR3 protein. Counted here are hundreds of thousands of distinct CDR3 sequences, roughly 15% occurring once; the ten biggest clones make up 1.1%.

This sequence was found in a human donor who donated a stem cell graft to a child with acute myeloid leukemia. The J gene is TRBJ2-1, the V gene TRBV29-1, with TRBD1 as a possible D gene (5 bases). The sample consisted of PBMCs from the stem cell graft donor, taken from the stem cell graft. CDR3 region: CSVEQGNYNEQFF. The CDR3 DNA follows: TGCAGCGTTGAGCAGGGCAACTACAATGAGCAGTTCTTC.